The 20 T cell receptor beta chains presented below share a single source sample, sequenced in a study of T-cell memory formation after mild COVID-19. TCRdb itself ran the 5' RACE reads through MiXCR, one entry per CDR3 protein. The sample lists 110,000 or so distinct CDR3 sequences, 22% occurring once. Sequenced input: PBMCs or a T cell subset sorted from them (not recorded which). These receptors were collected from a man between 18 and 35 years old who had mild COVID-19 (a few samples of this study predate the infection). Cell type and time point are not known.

The CDR3 loop is CASSTEIPGRQSRDTQYF. The CDR3 DNA reads as TGTGCCAGCAGCACCGAAATCCCGGGACGCCAATCGAGGGATACGCAGTATTTT. This rearrangement joins TRBV7-9 to TRBJ2-3, with D perhaps being TRBD1 or TRBD2 (5 bases each). Germline CDR1 SEHNR, CDR2 FQNEAQ (reference sequence). The V end lost 5 bases, the J end lost 6 bases, and 27 bases lay between the germline ends. The CDR3 runs to 18 residues.

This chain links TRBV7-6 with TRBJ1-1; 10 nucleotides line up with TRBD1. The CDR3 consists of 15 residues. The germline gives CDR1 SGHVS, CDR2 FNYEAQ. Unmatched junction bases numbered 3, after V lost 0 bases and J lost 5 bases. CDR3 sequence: CASSLAPDRGTEAFF. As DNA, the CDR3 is TGTGCCAGCAGCTTAGCCCCGGACAGGGGGACTGAAGCTTTCTTT.

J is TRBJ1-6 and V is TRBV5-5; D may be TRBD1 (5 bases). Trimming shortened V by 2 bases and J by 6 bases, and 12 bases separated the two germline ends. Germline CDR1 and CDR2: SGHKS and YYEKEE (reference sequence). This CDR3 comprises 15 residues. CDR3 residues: CASSFPGRGNSPLHF. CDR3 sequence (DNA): TGTGCCAGCAGCTTCCCGGGACGGGGTAATTCACCCCTCCACTTT.

The CDR3 sequence is CSARRLAGSSYEQYF. DNA for the CDR3: TGCAGTGCTCGCCGACTAGCGGGTAGCTCCTACGAGCAGTACTTC. The chain links TRBV20-1 to TRBJ2-7, with TRBD2 matching 10 bases. V shed 5 bases, J shed 0 bases, and the junction held 7 bases outside the gene matches. The CDR3 sequence is 15 residues long. Germline V lookup: CDR1 DFQATT, CDR2 SNEGSKA (reference sequence).

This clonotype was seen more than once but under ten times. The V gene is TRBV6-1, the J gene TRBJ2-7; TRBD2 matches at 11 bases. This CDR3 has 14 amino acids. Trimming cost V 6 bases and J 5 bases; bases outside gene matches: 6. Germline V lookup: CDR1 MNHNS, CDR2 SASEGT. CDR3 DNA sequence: TGTGCCAGCAGAGCACTAGCGGGGGAGGACGAGCAGTACGTC. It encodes CASRALAGEDEQYV.

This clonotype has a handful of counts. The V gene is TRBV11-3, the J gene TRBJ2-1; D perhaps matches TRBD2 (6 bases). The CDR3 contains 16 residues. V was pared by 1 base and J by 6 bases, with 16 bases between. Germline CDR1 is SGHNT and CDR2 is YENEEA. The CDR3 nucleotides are TGTGCCAGCAGCTTAGGGGCCCCACTAGCTGGCAATGAGCAGTTCTTC. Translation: CASSLGAPLAGNEQFF.

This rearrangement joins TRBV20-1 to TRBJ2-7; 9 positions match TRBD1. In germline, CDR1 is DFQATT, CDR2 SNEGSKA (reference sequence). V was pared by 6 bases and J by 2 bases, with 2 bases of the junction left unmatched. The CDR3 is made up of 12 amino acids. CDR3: CSAGQGTYEQYF. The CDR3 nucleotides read TGCAGTGCAGGACAGGGGACCTACGAGCAGTACTTC.

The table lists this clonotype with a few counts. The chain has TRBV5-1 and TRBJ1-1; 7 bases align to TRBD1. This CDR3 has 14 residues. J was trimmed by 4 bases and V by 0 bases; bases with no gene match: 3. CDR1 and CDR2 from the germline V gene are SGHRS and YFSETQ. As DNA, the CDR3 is TGCGCCAGCAGCTTGGCACAGGGGACCACTGAAGCTTTCTTT. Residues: CASSLAQGTTEAFF.

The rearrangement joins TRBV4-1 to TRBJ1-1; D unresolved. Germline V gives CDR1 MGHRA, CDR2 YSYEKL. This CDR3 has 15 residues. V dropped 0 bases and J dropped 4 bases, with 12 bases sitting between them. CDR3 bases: TGCGCCAGCAGCCAAGACGGCCACCCTGGCACTGAAGCTTTCTTT. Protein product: CASSQDGHPGTEAFF.

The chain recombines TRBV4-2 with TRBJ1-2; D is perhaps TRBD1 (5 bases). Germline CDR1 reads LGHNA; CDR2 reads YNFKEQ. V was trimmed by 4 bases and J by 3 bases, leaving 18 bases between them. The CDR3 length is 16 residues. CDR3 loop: CASSRGRASEDYGYTF. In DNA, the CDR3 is TGTGCCAGCAGCCGGGGCAGGGCCTCAGAGGACTATGGCTACACCTTC.

The CDR3 here is CASSSHSGGQETQYF. In nucleotides, the CDR3 is TGTGCCAGCAGCTCCCATAGCGGGGGGCAAGAGACCCAGTACTTC. The chain is built from TRBV7-3 and TRBJ2-5; 10 bases line up with TRBD2. CDR1 is SGHTA, CDR2 FQGTGA, per germline. The CDR3 is 15 amino acids. Trimming took 4 bases from V and 2 from J; bases not matched to a gene: 4.

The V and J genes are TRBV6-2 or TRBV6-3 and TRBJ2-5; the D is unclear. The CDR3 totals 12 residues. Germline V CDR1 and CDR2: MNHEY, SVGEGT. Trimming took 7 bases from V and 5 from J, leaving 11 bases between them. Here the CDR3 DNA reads TGTGCCAGCACTAATCCATGGGAGACCCAGTACTTC. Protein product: CASTNPWETQYF.

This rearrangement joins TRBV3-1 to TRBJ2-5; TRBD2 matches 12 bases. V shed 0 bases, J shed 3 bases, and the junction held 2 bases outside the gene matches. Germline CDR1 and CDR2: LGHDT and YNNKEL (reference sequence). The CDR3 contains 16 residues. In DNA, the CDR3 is TGTGCCAGCAGCCAAGAGACTAGCGGGGGTGAAGAGACCCAGTACTTC. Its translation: CASSQETSGGEETQYF.

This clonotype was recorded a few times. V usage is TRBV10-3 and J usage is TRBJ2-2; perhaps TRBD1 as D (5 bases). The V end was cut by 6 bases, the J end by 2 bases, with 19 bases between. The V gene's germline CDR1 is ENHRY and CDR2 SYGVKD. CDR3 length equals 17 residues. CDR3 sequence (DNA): TGTGCCATCAGCCCCAAGCCCAGGGCACATAACACCGGGGAGCTGTTTTTT. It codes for CAISPKPRAHNTGELFF.

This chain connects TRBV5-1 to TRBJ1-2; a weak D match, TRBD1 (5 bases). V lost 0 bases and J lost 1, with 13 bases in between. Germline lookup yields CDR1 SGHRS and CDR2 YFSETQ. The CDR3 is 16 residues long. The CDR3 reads CASSLEFGAGNYGYTF. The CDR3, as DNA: TGCGCCAGCAGCTTGGAGTTCGGGGCCGGTAACTATGGCTACACCTTC.

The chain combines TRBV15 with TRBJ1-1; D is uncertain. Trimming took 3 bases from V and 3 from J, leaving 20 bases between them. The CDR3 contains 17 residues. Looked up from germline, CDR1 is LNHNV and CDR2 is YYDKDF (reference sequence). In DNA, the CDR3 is TGTGCCACCAGCAGTCACCGACGTGGGTTTGTGGACACTGAAGCTTTCTTT. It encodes CATSSHRRGFVDTEAFF.

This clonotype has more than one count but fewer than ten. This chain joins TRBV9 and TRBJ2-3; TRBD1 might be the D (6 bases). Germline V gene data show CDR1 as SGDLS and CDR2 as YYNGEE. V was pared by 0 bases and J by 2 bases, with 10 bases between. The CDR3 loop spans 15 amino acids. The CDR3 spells CASSVVQGPTDTQYF. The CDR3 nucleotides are TGTGCCAGCAGCGTAGTACAGGGCCCCACAGATACGCAGTATTTT.

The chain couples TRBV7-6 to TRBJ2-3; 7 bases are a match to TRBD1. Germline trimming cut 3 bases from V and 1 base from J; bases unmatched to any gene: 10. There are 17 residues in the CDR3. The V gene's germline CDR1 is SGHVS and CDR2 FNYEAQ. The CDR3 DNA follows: TGTGCCAGCAGCTTCAGGCAGGGGGAAGTAGGCACAGATACGCAGTATTTT. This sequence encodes CASSFRQGEVGTDTQYF. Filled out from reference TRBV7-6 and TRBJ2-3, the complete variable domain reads GAGVSQSPRYKVTKRGQDVALRCDPISGHVSLYWYRQALGQGPEFLTYFNYEAQQDKSGLPNDRFSAERPEGSISTLTIQRTEQRDSAMYRCASSFRQGEVGTDTQYFGPGTRLTVL.

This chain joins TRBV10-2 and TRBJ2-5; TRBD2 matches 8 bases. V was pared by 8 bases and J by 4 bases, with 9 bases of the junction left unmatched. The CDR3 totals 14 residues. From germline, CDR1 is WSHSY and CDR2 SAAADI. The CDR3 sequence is CASWAGGLRETQYF. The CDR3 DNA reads TGCGCCAGCTGGGCGGGGGGACTCCGAGAGACCCAGTACTTC.

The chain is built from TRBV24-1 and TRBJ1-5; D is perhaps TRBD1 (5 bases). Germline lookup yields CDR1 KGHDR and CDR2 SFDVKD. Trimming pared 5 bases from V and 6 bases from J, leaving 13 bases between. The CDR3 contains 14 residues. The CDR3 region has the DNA TGTGCCACCAGTGCGGGGGTTTCGTTTCAGCCCCAGCATTTT. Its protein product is CATSAGVSFQPQHF.